This TCR beta chain was sequenced for a study of blood T cells in healthy people across ages. A second PCR, run for roughly 7 to 11 cycles, used a sample-barcoded 5' primer plus a J-beta primer mix. TCRdb called the 5' RACE reads again in MiXCR, with one record for every CDR3 protein. Of roughly 1 million distinct CDR3 sequences in the sample, approximately 26% were seen once. Healthy Caucasian individuals from Russia aged 6 to 90 were enrolled as donors. Isolated per sample were at least 6 million PBMCs. Germline CDR1 reads KGHDR; CDR2 reads SFDVKD. The CDR3 has 14 amino acids. Trimming removed 4 bases from V and 4 bases from J, with 12 bases in between. As regards this clonotype: Its antigen remains unidentified.

The study, taken as a whole, reports: More naive CD4+ cells and higher diversity were found in long-lived than in aged donors.

This sample was also put to use in a study of T cells of mothers and their children.

The receptor's source is a girl aged 2-10 years in good health. The sample taken for sequencing was blood. The rearrangement links TRBV24-1 to TRBJ1-2; D is possibly TRBD1 (5 bases). For the CDR3, the DNA is TGTGCCACCAGTGAGGGGACCGAGCTCTATGGCTACACCTTC. Translated: CATSEGTELYGYTF.